This T cell receptor (beta chain) was recorded in a study of early T cells in non-severe SARS-CoV-2 infection. TCRdb redid the calling of the 5' RACE reads with MiXCR, one entry per CDR3 protein. The data contain under 85,000 distinct CDR3 sequences, about an eighth of them singletons. Germline CDR1 DFQATT, CDR2 SNEGSKA (reference sequence). Trimming left V 1 base short and J 7 bases short, with 20 bases between. The CDR3 is made up of 16 amino acids. This clonotype was seen only a few times. This clonotype originated in an adult who was a healthcare worker with PCR-confirmed SARS-CoV-2 infection or an uninfected control (not recorded which). The chain joins TRBV20-1 to TRBJ2-1, with D uncertain. Specimen: whole blood. In DNA, the CDR3 is TGCAGTGCTAGAGGTGGACCCCTAAAGCTACTAAATGAGCAGTTCTTC. It is translated as CSARGGPLKLLNEQFF.